This T cell receptor beta chain was found in a study of T cells after posttransplantation cyclophosphamide. Study-level results: Donor CD8+ memory clones often dominated recipient blood repertoires at later times. Skin or GI-infiltrating T cells shared few TRB sequences with blood.

Repertoires were generated with immunoSEQ multiplex PCR, while TCRdb's copy carries only in-frame clones and drops some. Of roughly 49,000 clones in the sample, just over 85% were seen once. As regards this clone: What it recognizes is unknown.

Germline CDR1 LNHNV, CDR2 YYDKDF (reference sequence). The CDR3 consists of 15 residues. Trimming removed 0 bases from V and 4 bases from J, with 9 bases in between. The chain combines TRBV15 with TRBJ2-2; the D gene is possibly TRBD1 (5 bases). This clonotype was obtained from a man younger than 45 with a blood cancer, CMV-positive, and with a related stem cell donor. The sequencing input was PBMCs. This CDR3 is CATSRDTQGTGELFF. The CDR3 nucleotides are TGTGCCACCAGCAGAGATACCCAGGGCACCGGGGAGCTGTTTTTT.